Below, 26 T cell receptor beta chains from the same sample are listed, as sequenced in a study of OX40 agonist ivuxolimab in advanced cancers. The method was immunoSEQ multiplex PCR; TCRdb's version includes in-frame clones alone and lacks a portion of them. The data contain around 68,000 clones, roughly 87% of them seen just once; the ten biggest clones take up under 3.5%. The sample was CD4+ or CD8+ T cells sorted from blood, taken in a trial of the OX40 agonist ivuxolimab. These receptors originate from an adult with an advanced solid tumor such as melanoma, head and neck, liver or kidney cancer.

V gene TRBV11-1 combines with J gene TRBJ2-5, with TRBD2 identical over 7 bases. Germline trimming cut 5 bases from V and 7 bases from J; bases unmatched to any gene: 13. Germline CDR1 is SGHAT and CDR2 is FQDESV (reference sequence). This CDR3 contains 15 residues. This CDR3 is CASSPGGVREATQYF. The CDR3 region has the DNA TGTGCCAGCAGCCCCGGGGGAGTTCGGGAGGCGACCCAGTACTTC. Full variable domain (missing parts from reference TRBV11-1 and TRBJ2-5): EAEVAQSPRYKITEKSQAVAFWCDPISGHATLYWYRQILGQGPELLVQFQDESVVDDSQLPKDRFSAERLKGVDSTLKIQPAELGDSAMYLCASSPGGVREATQYFGPGTRLLVL.

The V and J genes are TRBV6-5 and TRBJ1-5; 9 bases match TRBD1. The germline V gene has CDR1 MNHEY and CDR2 SVGAGI. The CDR3 contains 14 residues. Trimming took 5 bases from V and 7 from J; bases not matched to a gene: 6. The CDR3 region is CASSADRGGQPQHF. In nucleotides, the CDR3 is TGTGCCAGCAGTGCGGACAGGGGCGGCCAGCCCCAGCATTTT.

V gene TRBV7-2 combines with J gene TRBJ2-3, with TRBD2 matching over 10 bases. Unmatched junction bases numbered 2, after V lost 1 base and J lost 4 bases. Per the germline V gene, CDR1 is SGHTA and CDR2 is FQGNSA. The CDR3 totals 15 residues. This chain's CDR3 is CASSLVGTSADTQYF. The CDR3 DNA reads TGTGCCAGCAGCTTAGTGGGGACTAGCGCAGATACGCAGTATTTT.

The genes are TRBV11-3 and TRBJ2-5; TRBD2 matches at 13 bases. Matching the DNA end better, TRBJ2-7 makes the J call doubtful. The germline V gene encodes CDR1 SGHNT and CDR2 YENEEA. CDR3 length: 18 amino acids. This CDR3 reads CASSLGDGLAGVSYEQYF. CDR3 coding DNA: TGTGCCAGCAGCTTAGGGGACGGACTAGCGGGAGTCTCCTACGAGCAGTACTTC.

In DNA, the CDR3 is TGTGCCAGCAGAGTAGGGCATAGCACAGATACGCAGTATTTT. Its protein is CASRVGHSTDTQYF. The chain carries TRBV27 and TRBJ2-3; D is unresolved. The V end was cut by 6 bases, the J end by 0 bases, with 10 bases between. Germline lookup yields CDR1 MNHEY and CDR2 SMNVEV (reference sequence). CDR3 size: 14 residues.

The CDR3 here is CASSDRRSNYGYTF. The CDR3 DNA follows: TGTGCCAGTAGTGACAGGAGATCTAACTATGGCTACACCTTC. V gene TRBV19 combines with J gene TRBJ1-2; the D gene is possibly TRBD1 (6 bases). The CDR3 covers 14 residues. Trimming stripped 5 bases from V and 0 bases from J, with 10 bases between. Germline V gene sequence: CDR1 LNHDA, CDR2 SQIVND (reference sequence).

This clone has a handful of counts. This chain uses TRBV11-3 with TRBJ1-1; a possible D gene is TRBD1 (5 bases). Per germline, CDR1 SGHNT and CDR2 YENEEA. The V end lost 5 bases, the J end lost 4 bases, and 17 bases lay between the germline ends. This CDR3 region has 15 residues. CDR3 in amino acids: CASSVGTALGTEAFF. CDR3 DNA: TGTGCCAGCAGCGTCGGGACTGCACTCGGCACTGAAGCTTTCTTT. Combining the CDR3 with reference TRBV11-3 and TRBJ1-1 gives the whole variable domain EAGVVQSPRYKIIEKKQPVAFWCNPISGHNTLYWYLQNLGQGPELLIRYENEEAVDDSQLPKDRFSAERLKGVDSTLKIQPAELGDSAVYLCASSVGTALGTEAFFGQGTRLTVV.

This chain uses TRBV27 with TRBJ2-3; the D gene is possibly TRBD1 (7 bases). CDR1 and CDR2 (germline): MNHEY, SMNVEV (reference sequence). With 0 bases removed from V and 4 bases from J, the gap between germline ends came to 11 bases. The CDR3 sequence is 15 residues long. CDR3 sequence: CASSLSQGGPDTQYF. The DNA for the CDR3 is TGTGCCAGCAGTTTATCCCAGGGGGGCCCAGATACGCAGTATTTT.

This clone was found a few times. The chain couples TRBV30 to TRBJ1-2; D ambiguous. The CDR3 contains 12 residues. CDR1 is GTSNPN, CDR2 SVGIG, per germline (reference sequence). The ends were cut back, 3 bases at V and 1 base at J, with 6 bases in the middle. The CDR3 loop is CAWRVVNYGYTF. Written as DNA, the CDR3 is TGTGCCTGGAGAGTGGTTAACTATGGCTACACCTTC.

The V call is TRBV19, the J call TRBJ2-7; D might be TRBD1 (7 bases). V lost 5 bases to trimming and J lost 3 bases, with 11 bases between them. Looked up from germline, CDR1 is LNHDA and CDR2 is SQIVND (reference sequence). The CDR3 covers 13 residues. CDR3 sequence reads: CASSAGTDYEQYF. Here the CDR3 DNA reads TGTGCCAGTAGTGCGGGGACAGACTACGAGCAGTACTTC.

The V and J genes are TRBV27 and TRBJ2-3; 7 positions agree with TRBD2. CDR3 length: 17 amino acids. Germline V lookup: CDR1 MNHEY, CDR2 SMNVEV (reference sequence). The trim removed 5 bases at V and 4 bases at J, leaving 15 bases unmatched. For the CDR3, the DNA is TGTGCCAGCAGTACCCGACTAGCCTCAGGTCTGCCAGATACGCAGTATTTT. It translates to CASSTRLASGLPDTQYF.

The DNA for the CDR3 is TGTGCCAGCGGGCGGACGGAGATCACAGATACGCAGTATTTT. Protein sequence: CASGRTEITDTQYF. V and J are TRBV2 and TRBJ2-3; D gene uncertain. The germline gives CDR1 SNHLY, CDR2 FYNNEI. This CDR3 has 14 residues. V gave up 8 bases and J gave up 2 bases, with 14 bases separating them.

The CDR3 sequence: CASSPHSGGTSGFGGTQYF. CDR3 nucleotides: TGTGCCAGCAGCCCACACTCCGGGGGGACTAGCGGGTTCGGCGGGACCCAGTACTTC. The chain joins TRBV9 to TRBJ2-5, with 12 bases identical to TRBD2. CDR1 and CDR2 (germline): SGDLS, YYNGEE. V was pared by 4 bases and J by 7 bases, with 20 bases of the junction left unmatched. This CDR3 comprises 19 residues.

This clone was counted once. The CDR3 DNA reads TGTGCCAGCAGCGGGACAGGGATCACGGATACGCAGTATTTT. Its protein is CASSGTGITDTQYF. The rearrangement links TRBV11-3 to TRBJ2-3; TRBD1 aligns across 9 bases. Trimming removed 5 bases from V and 6 bases from J; junction bases left unmatched: 6. Germline-derived CDR1 and CDR2 are SGHNT and YENEEA. CDR3 length: 14 amino acids.

The V gene is TRBV4-2, the J gene TRBJ2-6, with TRBD2 identical over 9 bases. This CDR3 comprises 16 residues. In germline, CDR1 is LGHNA, CDR2 YNFKEQ. Trimming at V came to 4 bases and at J to 0 bases, leaving 1 base not matched to a gene. The CDR3 DNA reads as TGTGCCAGCAGCCCGACTAGCGGCTCTGGGGCCAACGTCCTGACTTTC. This gives the protein CASSPTSGSGANVLTF.

The chain couples TRBV30 to TRBJ1-2; weak D call: TRBD1 (5 bases). The CDR3 length is 14 residues. Germline V gene data show CDR1 as GTSNPN and CDR2 as SVGIG (reference sequence). The CDR3 sequence is CAGGHLLTNYGYTF. The DNA for the CDR3 is TGTGCGGGAGGACACCTTCTTACTAACTATGGCTACACCTTC.

The chain links TRBV19 to TRBJ2-7; TRBD1 matches at 10 bases. Looked up from germline, CDR1 is LNHDA and CDR2 is SQIVND (reference sequence). CDR3 size: 16 residues. Trimming took 3 bases from V and 2 from J; bases not matched to a gene: 7. The CDR3 DNA reads as TGTGCCAGTAGTATGGCCCCCGGGACAGGGGCCTACGAGCAGTACTTC. It codes for CASSMAPGTGAYEQYF.

This clone has a single count. The CDR3 DNA is TGTGCCAGCAGCCCGTACGACAGGGCTGATTCACCCCTCCACTTT. Protein product: CASSPYDRADSPLHF. The rearrangement joins TRBV9 to TRBJ1-6; TRBD1 agrees at 7 bases. The germline gives CDR1 SGDLS, CDR2 YYNGEE. V shed 4 bases and J 8 bases; nucleotides not matched to a gene: 9. The CDR3 extends over 15 amino acids.

In nucleotides, the CDR3 is TGTGCCAGTATTTCGGACATGTATAGCAATCAGCCCCAGCATTTT. This sequence encodes CASISDMYSNQPQHF. The chain combines TRBV19 with TRBJ1-5; TRBD1 is a possible D gene (5 bases). Per the germline V gene, CDR1 is LNHDA and CDR2 is SQIVND (reference sequence). The CDR3 is 15 residues long. Deletions cut 7 bases from V and 0 bases from J, with 13 bases between.

This rearrangement joins TRBV12-5 to TRBJ1-1; tentatively, D is TRBD1 (6 bases). This CDR3 has 14 residues. The germline CDR1 and CDR2 sequences are LGHNT and FRNRAP. The ends were cut back, 1 base at V and 5 bases at J, with 11 bases in the middle. This chain's CDR3 is CASGLAQGWTEAFF. CDR3 coding DNA: TGTGCTAGTGGTTTGGCACAGGGTTGGACTGAAGCTTTCTTT.

This chain connects TRBV7-9 to TRBJ1-5, with unresolved D. Germline lookup yields CDR1 SEHNR and CDR2 FQNEAQ (reference sequence). The V end was cut by 4 bases, the J end by 7 bases, with 14 bases between. The CDR3 is made up of 14 amino acids. CDR3 in amino acids: CASSSGSLGQPQHF. CDR3 in DNA: TGTGCCAGCAGCTCCGGTTCTCTCGGGCAGCCCCAGCATTTT.

This chain connects TRBV2 to TRBJ1-1, with TRBD1 matching 8 bases. CDR1 and CDR2 from the germline V gene are SNHLY and FYNNEI. The CDR3 spans 13 residues. After removal of 4 bases from V and 6 bases from J, the junction contained 4 bases not matched to a gene. The CDR3 sequence is CASSGQGASEAFF. The CDR3 DNA sequence: TGTGCCAGCAGTGGGCAGGGGGCGTCTGAAGCTTTCTTT.

V and J are TRBV14 and TRBJ2-7, with D tentatively TRBD1 or TRBD2 (5 bases each). Deletions cut 0 bases from V and 8 bases from J, with 14 bases between. Germline V gene data show CDR1 as SGHDN and CDR2 as FVKESK. The CDR3 totals 14 residues. The CDR3 sequence is CASSQDWGRGQQYF. In DNA, the CDR3 is TGTGCCAGCAGCCAAGATTGGGGGAGAGGTCAGCAGTACTTC.

The genes are TRBV6-1 and TRBJ2-6, with 8 bases aligning to TRBD1. V lost 4 bases and J lost 0; bases outside the gene matches: 5. This CDR3 is built from 17 residues. Germline V CDR1 and CDR2: MNHNS, SASEGT. CDR3 loop: CASSAWTGPSGANVLTF. CDR3 DNA: TGTGCCAGCAGTGCGTGGACAGGGCCCTCTGGGGCCAACGTCCTGACTTTC.

The DNA for the CDR3 is TGTGCCAGCAGCTTAATTAGCGGAAGGCAGTTCTTC. Translating gives CASSLISGRQFF. This chain joins TRBV7-3 and TRBJ2-1; D is perhaps TRBD2 (6 bases). Germline V gene sequence: CDR1 SGHTA, CDR2 FQGTGA. The CDR3 runs 12 residues. The V end was cut by 1 base, the J end by 12 bases, with 10 bases between.

The chain is built from TRBV11-3 and TRBJ2-1, with TRBD2 as a possible D gene (5 bases). In germline, CDR1 is SGHNT, CDR2 YENEEA. With 3 bases removed from V and 2 bases from J, the gap between germline ends came to 11 bases. This CDR3 has 15 amino acids. The CDR3 nucleotides are TGTGCCAGCAGCTTGGGAATCGGGGCCTACAATGAGCAGTTCTTC. This encodes CASSLGIGAYNEQFF.